Following are 32 T cell receptor beta chains from one sample sequenced in a study of post-analysis software for immune sequencing data. Prepared libraries of TCR beta cDNA carried unique molecular identifiers. Via MiXCR, TCRdb re-called the PCR reads, giving one row per CDR3 protein. The table lists about 460,000 distinct CDR3 sequences, approximately 46% of them singletons. No antigen has been assigned to these receptors. The study's findings and limits: TRBV5-6, TRBV5-1 and TRBV20-1 were among five TRBV segments more frequent in patients than controls.

The specimen sequenced was blood. These receptors all stem from a girl under 18 with multiple sclerosis.

This clonotype was observed a few times. The V call is TRBV12-3 or TRBV12-4, the J call TRBJ1-2; D is unresolved. The CDR3 extends over 16 amino acids. The ends were cut back, 4 bases at V and 2 bases at J, with 17 bases in the middle. The CDR3 loop is CASSSVVPFSNYGYTF. The CDR3 nucleotides are TGTGCCAGCAGTTCGGTCGTCCCTTTCTCCAACTATGGCTACACCTTC.

V usage is TRBV6-2 or TRBV6-3 and J usage is TRBJ2-1, with D unresolved. This CDR3 is 16 amino acids long. Germline CDR1 MNHEY, CDR2 SVGEGT. V dropped 0 bases and J dropped 5 bases, with 14 bases sitting between them. DNA of the CDR3: TGTGCCAGCAGTTACTCTGGGTATCCTGGGGACAATGAGCAGTTCTTC. Translation: CASSYSGYPGDNEQFF.

About this clonotype itself: One end of the junction fails to match germline, which may point to a read error. The CDR3 here is CACSLGQANEQFF. The CDR3 nucleotides are TGTGCCTGCAGTTTAGGACAGGCCAATGAGCAGTTCTTC. The rearrangement uses TRBV12-3 or TRBV12-4 and TRBJ2-1; 7 nucleotides align to TRBD1. The CDR3 sequence is 13 residues long.

The chain is built from TRBV7-8 and TRBJ2-4, with D uncertain. The germline V and J ends were trimmed by 3 bases and 0 bases, with 6 bases remaining between them. Germline values: CDR1 SGHVS, CDR2 FQNEAQ. The CDR3 totals 14 residues. The CDR3 is CASSFRVAKNIQYF. In nucleotides, the CDR3 is TGTGCCAGCAGCTTTCGGGTAGCCAAAAACATTCAGTACTTC.

This clonotype was counted only a few times. The V gene is TRBV6-2 or TRBV6-3, the J gene TRBJ2-6; D is ambiguous. The V gene's germline CDR1 is MNHEY and CDR2 SVGEGT. The V and J ends lost 6 bases and 0 bases respectively, with 9 bases between them. This CDR3 is built from 15 residues. The CDR3 DNA sequence: TGTGCCAGCAGAGATTACGCCTCTGGGGCCAACGTCCTGACTTTC. It specifies CASRDYASGANVLTF.

This chain links TRBV29-1 with TRBJ2-4, with D tentatively TRBD1 (6 bases). The CDR3 length is 13 residues. Germline loops: CDR1 SQVTM, CDR2 ANQGSEA. V was shortened by 3 bases and J by 7 bases, with 13 bases between the two germline ends. The CDR3 DNA sequence: TGCAGCGTTGACCCTGGCACAGGGAACATTCAGTACTTC. Translated, it gives CSVDPGTGNIQYF.

The chain links TRBV29-1 to TRBJ2-5; 12 nucleotides align to TRBD2. The CDR3 runs to 13 residues. The J segment lost 4 bases and the V segment lost 3 bases, leaving 0 bases of the junction unmatched. Germline loops: CDR1 SQVTM, CDR2 ANQGSEA. CDR3 loop: CSVEGLAGETQYF. The CDR3 coding sequence is TGCAGCGTTGAGGGACTAGCGGGAGAGACCCAGTACTTC.

The chain has TRBV5-1 and TRBJ2-5; 11 bases map to TRBD2. Germline lookup yields CDR1 SGHRS and CDR2 YFSETQ. The junction had 7 bases not matched to a gene; V was cut back by 1 base and J by 5 bases. This CDR3 has 16 residues. The CDR3 is CASSLRRLAGRETQYF. The CDR3 DNA reads as TGCGCCAGCAGCTTGAGGCGACTAGCGGGAAGGGAGACCCAGTACTTC.

This clonotype was seen only a few times. V is TRBV7-9 and J is TRBJ2-7; 8 nucleotides match TRBD1. The ends lost 7 bases at V and 7 bases at J; junction bases unmatched: 9. CDR1 and CDR2 (germline): SEHNR, FQNEAQ (reference sequence). The CDR3 consists of 13 residues. This CDR3 reads CASTGTGRGEQYF. CDR3 nucleotide sequence: TGTGCCAGCACCGGGACAGGCCGAGGGGAGCAGTACTTC.

Only one count was recorded for this clonotype. The rearrangement joins TRBV7-2 to TRBJ1-5, with TRBD1 matching over 9 bases. The CDR3 has 16 amino acids. Germline lookup yields CDR1 SGHTA and CDR2 FQGNSA. The V and J ends lost 1 base and 6 bases, in that order; junction bases with no gene match: 7. The CDR3 loop reads CASSLVGDRASQPQHF. CDR3 nucleotide sequence: TGTGCCAGCAGCTTAGTGGGGGACAGGGCCTCTCAGCCCCAGCATTTT.

This rearrangement joins TRBV20-1 to TRBJ1-1; no clear D gene. With 2 bases removed from V and 0 bases from J, the gap between germline ends came to 7 bases. Germline V CDR1 and CDR2: DFQATT, SNEGSKA (reference sequence). The CDR3 has 13 amino acids. The CDR3 DNA reads as TGCAGTGCTAGATCAGGTCTGAACACTGAAGCTTTCTTT. Residues: CSARSGLNTEAFF.

The rearrangement joins TRBV20-1 to TRBJ2-5; D perhaps matches TRBD2 (7 bases). V lost 7 bases, J lost 2 bases, and 14 bases lay in between. Germline lookup yields CDR1 DFQATT and CDR2 SNEGSKA (reference sequence). The CDR3 consists of 13 residues. The CDR3 sequence: CSGTAGTQETQYF. Here the CDR3 DNA reads TGCAGTGGCACAGCGGGGACACAAGAGACCCAGTACTTC.

About this clonotype: One junction end does not reproduce the germline sequence, and a read error may be involved. The V gene is TRBV28, the J gene TRBJ2-5; D is perhaps TRBD1 (6 bases). The last part of the DNA fits TRBJ2-7 better; the J call may be wrong. This CDR3 spans 14 amino acids. Germline V lookup: CDR1 MDHEN, CDR2 SYDVKM. In DNA, the CDR3 is TGTGCCGGCAGTTCAGTACAGGGCGGGTACGAGCAGTACTTC. The encoded protein is CAGSSVQGGYEQYF.

This clonotype was detected a few times. At one boundary the junction diverges from the germline segment, which might be a read error. V gene TRBV29-1 combines with J gene TRBJ1-4, with D unresolved. CDR1 and CDR2 from the germline V gene are SQVTM and ANQGSEA. The CDR3 consists of 14 residues. The CDR3 DNA follows: TGCAGCGCTGAAACCGGGCTTGATGGAGAAAAACTGTTTTTT. Translation gives CSAETGLDGEKLFF.

This chain connects TRBV4-3 to TRBJ2-1; TRBD2 aligns across 14 bases. Trimming removed 0 bases from V and 6 bases from J; junction bases left unmatched: 4. This CDR3 contains 17 residues. The germline V gene encodes CDR1 LGHNA and CDR2 YSLEER. This CDR3 is CASSQDLGTSGSNEQFF. CDR3 coding DNA: TGCGCCAGCAGCCAAGATCTGGGGACTAGCGGGAGCAATGAGCAGTTCTTC.

As for this clonotype: Relative to the germline gene, one junction end is altered; a read error may explain this. V is TRBV7-3 and J is TRBJ2-1; 7 bases agree with TRBD2. CDR1 and CDR2 (germline): SGHTA, FQGTGA. The CDR3 is 16 residues long. CDR3 protein: CAGSLAGASSYNEQFF. The DNA of the CDR3 is TGTGCCGGCAGCTTAGCGGGCGCGAGCTCCTACAATGAGCAGTTCTTC. Complete variable domain (other parts from reference TRBV7-3 and TRBJ2-1): GAGVSQTPSNKVTEKGKYVELRCDPISGHTALYWYRQSLGQGPEFLIYFQGTGAADDSGLPNDRFFAVRPEGSVSTLKIQRTERGDSAVYLCAGSLAGASSYNEQFFGPGTRLTVL.

As regards this clonotype: Its ends do not fully match the called genes, so a read error is possible. CDR3 sequence (DNA): TGCAGTGCTAGAAACAGGGGAACGGGAGATGCGCAGTATTTT. This codes for CSARNRGTGDAQYF. V gene TRBV20-1 combines with J gene TRBJ2-3, with D tentatively TRBD1 (7 bases). The CDR3 is 14 residues long. Germline CDR1 DFQATT, CDR2 SNEGSKA (reference sequence).

This clonotype appeared a few times. The rearrangement uses TRBV10-3 and TRBJ2-7, with 9 bases fitting TRBD1. The CDR3 consists of 14 residues. J lost 4 bases, V lost 10 bases, and 11 bases had no gene match. Germline CDR1 reads ENHRY; CDR2 reads SYGVKD. The CDR3 sequence: CATRTDRGSYEQYF. The CDR3 coding sequence is TGTGCCACCCGGACGGACAGGGGCTCTTACGAGCAGTACTTC.

There are a few counts of this clonotype. The chain has TRBV7-9 and TRBJ2-1, with 7 bases that match TRBD1. The CDR3 contains 14 residues. Germline CDR1 is SEHNR and CDR2 is FQNEAQ (reference sequence). The V segment lost 5 bases and the J segment 4 bases; nucleotides outside the gene matches: 5. This CDR3 reads CASSAKGAYNEQFF. The CDR3 coding sequence is TGTGCCAGCAGCGCAAAGGGGGCATACAATGAGCAGTTCTTC.

V usage is TRBV24-1 and J usage is TRBJ2-1; the match to TRBD1 covers 9 bases. This CDR3 contains 17 residues. The germline V gene has CDR1 KGHDR and CDR2 SFDVKD. The V gene end was trimmed by 0 bases and the J gene end by 9 bases; junction bases not matched to a gene: 11. The CDR3, as DNA: TGTGCCACCAGTGATTTGGTTGGGACAGGGTTTGGGGGTGAGCAGTTCTTC. Its translation is CATSDLVGTGFGGEQFF.

There are a few counts of this clonotype. The J gene is TRBJ2-6, the V gene TRBV5-1; 8 positions agree with TRBD1. Germline assignment: CDR1 SGHRS and CDR2 YFSETQ. Unmatched junction bases numbered 10, after V lost 8 bases and J lost 3 bases. The CDR3 contains 16 residues. CDR3 sequence: CASTAQGAYGANVLTF. In nucleotides, the CDR3 is TGCGCCAGTACTGCTCAGGGGGCGTATGGGGCCAACGTCCTGACTTTC.

This chain links TRBV20-1 with TRBJ2-1; the D is unclear. The V and J ends lost 2 bases and 6 bases respectively, with 11 bases between them. Germline values: CDR1 DFQATT, CDR2 SNEGSKA (reference sequence). The CDR3 contains 13 residues. The CDR3 here is CSARPYEVNEQFF. CDR3 DNA sequence: TGCAGTGCTAGACCTTATGAAGTCAATGAGCAGTTCTTC.

V gene TRBV4-1 combines with J gene TRBJ2-7; 9 nucleotides match TRBD2. The J segment lost 5 bases and the V segment lost 0 bases, leaving 8 bases of the junction unmatched. The CDR3 sequence is 16 residues long. The germline V gene has CDR1 MGHRA and CDR2 YSYEKL. The CDR3 region has the DNA TGCGCCAGCAGCCAAGATATGCCTAGCGGGAATAACGAGCAGTACTTC. Translated, it gives CASSQDMPSGNNEQYF.

V gene TRBV2 combines with J gene TRBJ2-3; 15 nucleotides agree with TRBD2. The germline gives CDR1 SNHLY, CDR2 FYNNEI. The V gene end was trimmed by 11 bases and the J gene end by 9 bases; junction bases not matched to a gene: 9. The length of the CDR3 is 14 residues. The CDR3: CARGLAGGPDTQYF. The CDR3 DNA sequence: TGTGCCCGTGGACTAGCGGGAGGGCCCGACACGCAGTATTTT.

J is TRBJ2-1 and V is TRBV6-5; 11 bases line up with TRBD2. V dropped 2 bases and J dropped 2; count of bases not matched to a gene: 8. The CDR3 sequence is 18 residues long. Germline V gene sequence: CDR1 MNHEY, CDR2 SVGAGI. CDR3 protein: CASSYGLAGGRPYNEQFF. The CDR3 DNA sequence: TGTGCCAGCAGTTACGGGCTAGCGGGAGGAAGGCCCTACAATGAGCAGTTCTTC.

V is TRBV20-1 and J is TRBJ2-1; 8 bases are a match to TRBD2. Germline CDR1 DFQATT, CDR2 SNEGSKA (reference sequence). The CDR3 contains 15 residues. With 1 base clipped from V and 0 bases from J, the junction kept 2 bases outside the gene matches. The CDR3 here is CSARAGTSSYNEQFF. Written as DNA, the CDR3 is TGCAGTGCTAGAGCCGGGACTAGCTCCTACAATGAGCAGTTCTTC.

Of note for this clonotype: A much more abundant neighbour one base away suggests this may be a read error. The rearrangement uses TRBV20-1 and TRBJ2-3; tentatively, D is TRBD1 or TRBD2 (5 bases each). In germline, CDR1 is DFQATT, CDR2 SNEGSKA (reference sequence). This CDR3 spans 13 amino acids. V lost 5 bases, J lost 2 bases, and 11 bases lay in between. CDR3 coding DNA: TGCAGTGCTTGGGACCGAGTCACAGATACGCAGTATTTT. Its protein product is CSAWDRVTDTQYF.

The chain uses TRBV6-2 or TRBV6-3 and TRBJ2-2, with 10 bases matching TRBD2. V was clipped by 2 bases and J by 1 base; unmatched bases: 4. The CDR3 has 17 amino acids. Germline V gives CDR1 MNHEY, CDR2 SVGEGT. CDR3 region: CASSYVTSGENTGELFF. CDR3 bases: TGTGCCAGCAGTTACGTTACTAGCGGGGAGAACACCGGGGAGCTGTTTTTT.

This clonotype was recorded once. CDR3 nucleotides: TGTGCCAGCAGCTTGGGGGACCGAAAGGACGTTTTGGGCACTGAAGCTTTCTTT. Translation: CASSLGDRKDVLGTEAFF. V gene TRBV7-9 combines with J gene TRBJ1-1; D might be TRBD1 (5 bases). The CDR3 consists of 18 residues. The ends were cut back, 3 bases at V and 4 bases at J, with 24 bases in the middle. Per germline, CDR1 SEHNR and CDR2 FQNEAQ (reference sequence).

This chain uses TRBV20-1 with TRBJ2-7; 7 nucleotides agree with TRBD2. The CDR3 covers 16 residues. Germline CDR1 and CDR2: DFQATT and SNEGSKA (reference sequence). The trim removed 1 base at V and 3 bases at J, leaving 12 bases unmatched. The CDR3, as DNA: TGCAGTGCTAGAGTTTCCGCCCAGCGGGAATTCTACGAGCAGTACTTC. This encodes CSARVSAQREFYEQYF.

This clonotype was recorded a few times. The V call is TRBV5-6, the J call TRBJ2-3, with a tentative D call TRBD2 (6 bases). The CDR3 has 17 residues. V lost 0 bases, J lost 0 bases, and 14 bases lay in between. The germline CDR1 and CDR2 sequences are SGHDT and YYEEEE. CDR3 sequence reads: CASSLALSGLSTDTQYF. The CDR3 bases are TGTGCCAGCAGCTTGGCCCTTAGCGGCCTAAGCACAGATACGCAGTATTTT.

A remark on this clonotype: One end of the junction is discordant with germline, which a read error may explain. The J gene is TRBJ2-1, the V gene TRBV6-2 or TRBV6-3; TRBD1 agrees at 8 bases. The germline V gene has CDR1 MNHEY and CDR2 SVGEGT. The CDR3 is 15 amino acids. The CDR3 sequence is CASRRRTGLRNEQFF. The CDR3 DNA reads as TGCGCCAGCAGGCGAAGGACAGGGTTGAGGAATGAGCAGTTCTTC.